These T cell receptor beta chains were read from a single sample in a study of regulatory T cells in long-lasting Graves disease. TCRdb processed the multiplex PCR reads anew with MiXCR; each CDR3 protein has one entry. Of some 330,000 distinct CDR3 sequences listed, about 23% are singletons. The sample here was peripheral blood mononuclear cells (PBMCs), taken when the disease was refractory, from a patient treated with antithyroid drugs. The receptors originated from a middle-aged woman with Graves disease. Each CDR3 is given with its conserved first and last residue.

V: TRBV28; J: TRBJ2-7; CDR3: CASSLYPLSRVGYEQYF
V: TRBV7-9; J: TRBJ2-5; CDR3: CASRGEGAQETQYF
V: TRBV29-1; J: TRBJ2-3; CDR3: CSVELATDTQYF
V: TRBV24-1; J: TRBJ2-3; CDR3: CATSDDRGRDTQYF
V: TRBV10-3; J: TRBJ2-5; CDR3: CAISFGQNQETQYF
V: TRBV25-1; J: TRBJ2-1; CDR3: CASSERRASHRYNEQFF
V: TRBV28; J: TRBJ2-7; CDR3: CASSSTRYEQYF
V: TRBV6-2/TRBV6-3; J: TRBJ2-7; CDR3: CASSSRQYTYEQYF
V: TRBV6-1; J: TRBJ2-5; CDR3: CASRQTRVGQETQYF
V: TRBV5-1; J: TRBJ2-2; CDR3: CASSLNLAGNGNTGELFF
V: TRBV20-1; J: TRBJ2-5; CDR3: CSARDLFQQTQETQYF
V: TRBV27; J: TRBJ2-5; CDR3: CASSYRGLQGETQYF
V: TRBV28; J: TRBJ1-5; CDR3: CAGSFTAWTGAFPGNQPQHF
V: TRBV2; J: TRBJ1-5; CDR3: CASSDNTLSNQPQHF
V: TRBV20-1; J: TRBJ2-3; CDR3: CSASVIVRTNTDTQYF
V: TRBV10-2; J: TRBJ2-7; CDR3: CATTTGSGDYEQYF
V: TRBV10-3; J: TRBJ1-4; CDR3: CAISERGGNEKLFF
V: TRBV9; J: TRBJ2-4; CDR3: CASSVGNGPRRNIQYF
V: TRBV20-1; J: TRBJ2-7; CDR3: CSARIAGGAYEQYF
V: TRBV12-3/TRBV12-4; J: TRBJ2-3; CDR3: CASNPPGGFGTDTQYF
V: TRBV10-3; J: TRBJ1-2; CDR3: CAISESPTGNNYGYTF
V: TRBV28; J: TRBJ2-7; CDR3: CASRPDRFYEQYF
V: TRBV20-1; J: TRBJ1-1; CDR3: CRNRGGTEAFF
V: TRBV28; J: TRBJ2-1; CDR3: CASSSQGAQSDNEQFF
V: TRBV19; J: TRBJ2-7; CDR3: CASSIGGGGYEQYF
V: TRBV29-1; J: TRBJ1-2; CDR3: CSCEAGLNYGYTF
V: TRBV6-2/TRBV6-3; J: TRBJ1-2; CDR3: CASSYETGDYGYTF
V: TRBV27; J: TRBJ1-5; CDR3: CASWAWYSNQPQHF
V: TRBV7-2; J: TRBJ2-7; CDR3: CASSGDGTGESEQYF
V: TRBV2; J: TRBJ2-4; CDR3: CASSYDSGRARNIQYF
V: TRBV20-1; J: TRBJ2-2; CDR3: CSAPIDTGELFF
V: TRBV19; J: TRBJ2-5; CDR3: CASRQPGHSETQYF
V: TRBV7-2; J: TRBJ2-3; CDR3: CASSYSTREVHTDTQYF
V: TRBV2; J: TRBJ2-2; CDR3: CASSSGSANTGELFF
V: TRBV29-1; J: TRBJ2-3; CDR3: CSVERWGSDAEGTQYF
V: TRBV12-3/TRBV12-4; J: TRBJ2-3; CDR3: CASRQQDTDTQYF
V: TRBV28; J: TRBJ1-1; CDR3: CASSSAGLWNTEAFF
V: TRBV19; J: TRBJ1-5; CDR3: CASSIREEPQHF
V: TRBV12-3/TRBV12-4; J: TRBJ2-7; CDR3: CASSFGPRLGEQYF
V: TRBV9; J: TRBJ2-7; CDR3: CASSARGLAGPLNYEQYF
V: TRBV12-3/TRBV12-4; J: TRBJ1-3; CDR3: CASSPHQGNTIYF
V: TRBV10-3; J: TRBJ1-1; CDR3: CAISEREGGEAFF
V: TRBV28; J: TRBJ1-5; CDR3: CASTTWGGRKPQHF
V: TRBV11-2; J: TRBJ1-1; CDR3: CASSRDLSGTEAFF
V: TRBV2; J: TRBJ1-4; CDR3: CASRPTGVYEKLFF
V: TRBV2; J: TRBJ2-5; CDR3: CASALAGGRETQYF
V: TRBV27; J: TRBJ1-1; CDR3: CASSLTTVTEAFF
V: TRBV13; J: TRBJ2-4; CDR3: CASRAMMENIQYF
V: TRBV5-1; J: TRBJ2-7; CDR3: CASSLAPGQSYEQYF
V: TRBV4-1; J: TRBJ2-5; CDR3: CASSQAPGQQKETQYF
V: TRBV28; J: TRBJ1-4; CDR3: CASSGKKGGGEKLFF
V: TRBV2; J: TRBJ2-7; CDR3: CASSGGGYGQYF
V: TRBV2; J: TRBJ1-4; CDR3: CASTEAGGINEKLFF
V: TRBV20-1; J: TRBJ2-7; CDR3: CSARFPWTSGIYEQYF
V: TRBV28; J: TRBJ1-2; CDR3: CASSKPGVGYTF